The T cell receptor beta chain described here comes from a study of T cell responses to AZD1222 COVID-19 vaccine. The data were produced by immunoSEQ multiplex PCR, yet TCRdb's version contains in-frame clones alone and is incomplete. Among about 18,000 clones, approximately 89% were seen once, and the ten largest hold 8% to 10%. The V gene end was trimmed by 6 bases and the J gene end by 1 base; junction bases not matched to a gene: 5. Germline lookup yields CDR1 LNHDA and CDR2 SQIVND (reference sequence). This CDR3 is built from 14 residues. Sequencing was performed on peripheral blood, taken 28 days after the second AZD1222 dose. The genes are TRBV19 and TRBJ2-7; 8 nucleotides agree with TRBD2. The source is an adult who received the AZD1222 COVID-19 vaccine. The CDR3 is CASRSLAGSYEQYF. As DNA, the CDR3 is TGTGCCAGTAGGTCCCTAGCGGGTTCCTACGAGCAGTACTTC.